One sample yielded the 22 T cell receptor beta chains listed below, sequenced in a study of a mutant IDH1 vaccine in newly diagnosed glioma. Time point: week 47, end of study. A 20-mer mutant IDH1 peptide at 300 ug was injected subcutaneously with topical imiquimod. The protocol was immunoSEQ multiplex PCR, while the TCRdb copy is restricted to in-frame clones and leaves out a portion. The sample includes tens of thousands of clones, 75% of them seen just once. The antigens these receptors bind are not known. The sequenced sample was PBMCs, obtained from a glioma patient whose treatment included an IDH1 peptide vaccine. The receptors here all came from a man aged 40-50 years with glioma.

This clone occurred once. The gene calls are TRBV27 and TRBJ2-1; 10 nucleotides match TRBD2. Germline loops: CDR1 MNHEY, CDR2 SMNVEV (reference sequence). CDR3 length: 18 residues. V was pared by 5 bases and J by 1 base, with 11 bases of the junction left unmatched. CDR3 nucleotide sequence: TGTGCCAGCAGTCTCGCTAGCGGGAGCTACGAGTCCTACAATGAGCAGTTCTTC. Its translation is CASSLASGSYESYNEQFF.

This clone was observed a single time. The J gene is TRBJ2-2, the V gene TRBV9, with 7 bases aligning to TRBD2. Trimming cost V 2 bases and J 3 bases; bases outside gene matches: 4. Germline V CDR1 and CDR2: SGDLS, YYNGEE. The CDR3 is 15 amino acids. CDR3 residues: CASSVEGGDTGELFF. CDR3 bases: TGTGCCAGCAGCGTTGAGGGAGGGGACACCGGGGAGCTGTTTTTT.

This chain joins TRBV4-1 and TRBJ1-2; D might be TRBD1 (5 bases). The CDR3 extends over 15 amino acids. V gave up 3 bases and J gave up 0 bases, with 11 bases separating them. The germline V gene has CDR1 MGHRA and CDR2 YSYEKL. The CDR3 is CASSHDRLANYGYTF. The CDR3, as DNA: TGCGCCAGCAGCCACGACAGACTAGCTAACTATGGCTACACCTTC.

The chain combines TRBV29-1 with TRBJ2-7, with D possibly being TRBD1 or TRBD2 (5 bases each). There are 17 residues in the CDR3. V was trimmed by 7 bases and J by 3 bases, leaving 28 bases between them. Germline V gene sequence: CDR1 SQVTM, CDR2 ANQGSEA. CDR3: CSGDPGVGGRGNYEQYF. CDR3 coding DNA: TGCAGCGGGGACCCAGGAGTTGGGGGTCGAGGGAACTACGAGCAGTACTTC.

The J gene is TRBJ2-2, the V gene TRBV18, with TRBD1 as a possible D gene (5 bases). There are 16 residues in the CDR3. V lost 4 bases, J lost 0 bases, and 12 bases lay in between. In germline, CDR1 is KGHSH, CDR2 LQKENI. Written as DNA, the CDR3 is TGTGCCAGCTCACTCCGACAGTTCGCGAACACCGGGGAGCTGTTTTTT. As protein: CASSLRQFANTGELFF.

The chain has TRBV19 and TRBJ2-2; D unclear. Germline CDR1 reads LNHDA; CDR2 reads SQIVND (reference sequence). Trimming shortened V by 4 bases and J by 0 bases, and 15 bases separated the two germline ends. This CDR3 is built from 17 residues. CDR3 amino acids: CASSKAAAKPNTGELFF. For the CDR3, the DNA is TGTGCCAGTAGTAAGGCGGCGGCCAAACCGAACACCGGGGAGCTGTTTTTT.

The chain carries TRBV5-6 and TRBJ1-2; weak D call: TRBD1 (6 bases). CDR3 length: 15 residues. Germline lookup yields CDR1 SGHDT and CDR2 YYEEEE. Trimming removed 0 bases from V and 8 bases from J, with 17 bases in between. CDR3 bases: TGTGCCAGCAGCTTGGAGATGACAGGAGGGAGAGGCTACACCTTC. As protein: CASSLEMTGGRGYTF.

CDR3 protein: CASSLAYGGANTEAFF. The CDR3 nucleotides read TGTGCCAGCAGCTTAGCGTACGGAGGGGCGAACACTGAAGCTTTCTTT. The chain employs TRBV7-6 and TRBJ1-1, with D perhaps TRBD1 (5 bases). The CDR3 length is 16 residues. V was shortened by 0 bases and J by 1 base, with 12 bases between the two germline ends. The germline V gene has CDR1 SGHVS and CDR2 FNYEAQ.

The CDR3 region is CASSSAGVGTDTQYF. The DNA of the CDR3 is TGCGCCAGCAGCTCAGCGGGAGTAGGGACAGATACGCAGTATTTT. The chain joins TRBV5-1 to TRBJ2-3, with TRBD2 matching over 8 bases. The CDR3 spans 15 residues. With V trimmed by 3 bases and J by 3 bases, 6 bases remained unmatched. Germline loops: CDR1 SGHRS, CDR2 YFSETQ.

The chain couples TRBV7-2 to TRBJ2-3, with TRBD1 matching 8 bases. The CDR3 is 15 residues long. Germline-derived CDR1 and CDR2 are SGHTA and FQGNSA. The J segment lost 4 bases and the V segment lost 5 bases, leaving 8 bases of the junction unmatched. The CDR3 region is CASSRTGMQADTQYF. In nucleotides, the CDR3 is TGTGCCAGCAGCCGGACAGGGATGCAAGCAGATACGCAGTATTTT.

The chain is built from TRBV6-6 and TRBJ1-1, with 7 bases lining up with TRBD1. The CDR3 loop spans 16 amino acids. Trimming at V came to 6 bases and at J to 2 bases, leaving 12 bases not matched to a gene. CDR1 is MNHNY, CDR2 SVGAGI, per germline (reference sequence). CDR3 coding DNA: TGTGCCAGCAGCCAAGATGACAGGGACACCAACACTGAAGCTTTCTTT. This codes for CASSQDDRDTNTEAFF.

This clone was recorded once. The chain joins TRBV2 to TRBJ2-1, with TRBD2 matching over 13 bases. There are 16 residues in the CDR3. V lost 6 bases to trimming and J lost 3 bases; unmatched junction nucleotides: 5. Germline loops: CDR1 SNHLY, CDR2 FYNNEI. The CDR3 here is CASRGTSGTFYNEQFF. CDR3 coding DNA: TGTGCCAGCAGGGGGACTAGCGGGACCTTCTACAATGAGCAGTTCTTC.

This clone was found once. The chain is built from TRBV5-1 and TRBJ2-3; 8 nucleotides align to TRBD2. The V gene's germline CDR1 is SGHRS and CDR2 YFSETQ. The V and J ends lost 0 bases and 4 bases, in that order; junction bases with no gene match: 1. The CDR3 consists of 14 residues. The CDR3 sequence is CASSLELAADTQYF. For the CDR3, the DNA is TGCGCCAGCAGCTTGGAACTAGCGGCAGATACGCAGTATTTT.

This clone was observed a few times. The chain uses TRBV4-1 and TRBJ1-1, with 11 bases fitting TRBD1. The junction had 5 bases not matched to a gene; V was cut back by 4 bases and J by 4 bases. Germline V gene sequence: CDR1 MGHRA, CDR2 YSYEKL. The CDR3 runs 15 residues. The CDR3 sequence is CASSPGQGATTEAFF. DNA of the CDR3: TGCGCCAGCAGCCCCGGACAGGGGGCGACCACTGAAGCTTTCTTT.

This clone was observed a handful of times. The rearrangement joins TRBV5-6 to TRBJ1-1; tentative D call: TRBD1 (5 bases). CDR3 length equals 17 residues. Trimming pared 4 bases from V and 5 bases from J, leaving 24 bases between. The germline gives CDR1 SGHDT, CDR2 YYEEEE. The CDR3 DNA reads TGTGCCAGCAGCCGGGAGGGGATAAGCGCCTCGGTGACTGAAGCTTTCTTT. The encoded protein is CASSREGISASVTEAFF.

The chain combines TRBV5-1 with TRBJ1-1, with D maybe TRBD1 (5 bases). This CDR3 is built from 14 residues. Germline V gene lookup returns CDR1 SGHRS and CDR2 YFSETQ. V dropped 2 bases and J dropped 1 base, with 9 bases sitting between them. For the CDR3, the DNA is TGCGCCAGCAGCTTCAGCGGGGGGAACACTGAAGCTTTCTTT. Its protein is CASSFSGGNTEAFF.

The V gene is TRBV7-9, the J gene TRBJ1-3; D remains ambiguous. Germline CDR1 and CDR2: SEHNR and FQNEAQ (reference sequence). The CDR3 totals 16 residues. V was cut by 5 bases and J by 1 base, with 15 bases left in between. The CDR3 sequence: CASSPMAATSGNTIYF. The DNA of the CDR3 is TGTGCCAGCAGCCCCATGGCAGCCACTTCTGGAAACACCATATATTTT.

This chain joins TRBV5-4 and TRBJ2-2, with 10 bases fitting TRBD2. The germline V gene encodes CDR1 SGHNT and CDR2 YYREEE (reference sequence). CDR3 size: 14 residues. V lost 7 bases and J lost 8; bases outside the gene matches: 8. The CDR3 here is CASLAGGQKGELFF. The CDR3 coding sequence is TGTGCCAGCTTAGCGGGAGGCCAAAAGGGGGAGCTGTTTTTT.

V is TRBV12-5 and J is TRBJ2-3; D is undetermined. This CDR3 contains 11 residues. Germline CDR1 and CDR2: LGHNT and FRNRAP. With 6 bases removed from V and 2 bases from J, the gap between germline ends came to 3 bases. The CDR3 bases are TGTGCTAGTGGCCACACAGATACGCAGTATTTT. Its protein is CASGHTDTQYF.

The J gene is TRBJ2-1, the V gene TRBV28, with 10 bases matching TRBD2. The CDR3 contains 16 residues. Germline V gene sequence: CDR1 MDHEN, CDR2 SYDVKM. V dropped 5 bases and J dropped 3; count of bases not matched to a gene: 7. The CDR3 sequence: CASSQRASGGYNEQFF. CDR3 sequence (DNA): TGTGCCAGCAGTCAAAGGGCTAGCGGGGGCTACAATGAGCAGTTCTTC.

This chain joins TRBV6-5 and TRBJ2-1; TRBD2 agrees at 7 bases. The CDR3 loop spans 14 amino acids. J gave up 5 bases and V 7 bases, and 8 bases lay outside the gene matches. Germline CDR1 reads MNHEY; CDR2 reads SVGAGI. The CDR3 spells CASKRAGWNNEQFF. CDR3 in DNA: TGTGCCAGCAAGAGAGCGGGATGGAACAATGAGCAGTTCTTC.

The genes are TRBV7-2 and TRBJ2-4; 7 nucleotides match TRBD2. The ends lost 0 bases at V and 0 bases at J; junction bases unmatched: 5. The CDR3 spans 17 residues. Germline lookup yields CDR1 SGHTA and CDR2 FQGNSA. The CDR3 DNA sequence: TGTGCCAGCAGCTTAGCTCCACAGCGGGGAGCCAAAAACATTCAGTACTTC. Residues: CASSLAPQRGAKNIQYF. The full variable domain, its missing parts supplied by reference TRBV7-2 and TRBJ2-4, is GAGVSQSPSNKVTEKGKDVELRCDPISGHTALYWYRQSLGQGLEFLIYFQGNSAPDKSGLPSDRFSAERTGGSVSTLTIQRTQQEDSAVYLCASSLAPQRGAKNIQYFGAGTRLSVL.